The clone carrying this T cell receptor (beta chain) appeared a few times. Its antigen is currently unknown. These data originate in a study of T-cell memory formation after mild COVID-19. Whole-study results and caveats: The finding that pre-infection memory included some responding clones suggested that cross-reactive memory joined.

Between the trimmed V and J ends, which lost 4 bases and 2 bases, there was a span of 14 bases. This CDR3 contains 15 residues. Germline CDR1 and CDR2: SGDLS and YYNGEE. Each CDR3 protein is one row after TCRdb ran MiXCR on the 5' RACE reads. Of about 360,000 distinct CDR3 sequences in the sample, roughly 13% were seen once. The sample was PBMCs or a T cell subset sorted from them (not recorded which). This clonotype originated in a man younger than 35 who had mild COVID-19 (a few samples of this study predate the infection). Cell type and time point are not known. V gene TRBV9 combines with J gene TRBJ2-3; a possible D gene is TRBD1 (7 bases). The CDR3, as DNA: TGTGCCAGCAGCACCCCCAGGGGGGTCACAGATACGCAGTATTTT. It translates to CASSTPRGVTDTQYF.